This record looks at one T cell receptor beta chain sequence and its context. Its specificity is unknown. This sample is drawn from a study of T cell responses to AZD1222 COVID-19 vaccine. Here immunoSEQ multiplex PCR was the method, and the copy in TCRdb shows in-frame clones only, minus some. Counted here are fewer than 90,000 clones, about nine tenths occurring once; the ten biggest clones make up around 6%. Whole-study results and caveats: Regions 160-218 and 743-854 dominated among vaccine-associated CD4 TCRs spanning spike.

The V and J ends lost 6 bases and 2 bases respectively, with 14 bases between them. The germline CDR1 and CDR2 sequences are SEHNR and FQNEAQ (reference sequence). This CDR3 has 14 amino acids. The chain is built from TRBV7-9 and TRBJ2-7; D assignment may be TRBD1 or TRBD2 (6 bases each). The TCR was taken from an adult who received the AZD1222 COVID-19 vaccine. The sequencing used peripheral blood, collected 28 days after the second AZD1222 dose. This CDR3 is CASRGAGPPYEQYF. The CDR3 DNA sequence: TGTGCCAGCAGGGGGGCGGGACCCCCCTACGAGCAGTACTTC.